This T cell receptor (beta chain) appears in the sequencing data of a study of neurological immune-mediated disorders (dated by TCRdb to 2018 to 2020). In the study overall: Among the approximately 35 multiple sclerosis patients, relapsing-remitting MS accounted for about 31 and secondary progressive MS accounted for 3. Peripheral blood TCR-beta repertoires from patients with HTLV-I-associated myelopathy (HAM/TSP), patients with multiple sclerosis, and healthy controls were compared in the study using UMI-based sequencing. Alongside PBMC samples, the set of about 100 TCR-beta libraries contained longitudinal samples, technical triplicates, and paired CD4+ and CD8+ T-cell subsets that had been sorted. The cohort comprised approximately 67 subjects: around 15 HAM/TSP patients, 35 or so multiple sclerosis patients and approximately 20 healthy controls. The study at large found these results: The highest TCR clonal expansion was observed in HAM/TSP patients, whereas the lowest was observed in MS patients, even when compared with healthy controls. No identical CDR3 amino acid sequences were found to be shared among expanded clones across subjects, suggesting that TCR-beta repertoires were private in all groups. Repertoires from 18 of 34 MS patients were grouped by phylogenetic analysis into a cluster of related CDR3 sequences, suggesting a possible repertoire-level signature. The MS cluster showed no association with clinical or MRI features, and the authors stated that larger cohorts are needed.

cDNA was synthesized by template-switch 5'RACE using a primer with a 10-nucleotide random unique molecular identifier that tagged each TCR transcript. Every sequencing run yielded over 170 million TCR-beta sequences covering 15-18 subjects. The RNeasy kit was used to extract total RNA. The KAPA Real-time Library Amplification kit was used to amplify TCR-beta VDJ regions with primers targeting the TCR constant region and the 5'RACE anchor. A first PCR added sample indexes and Illumina adaptors, and a second PCR then raised library yield. After Ampure bead purification, the TCR product of roughly 650 bp was size-selected on a 2% E-gel SizeSelection system. Before pooling, libraries had their quality checked on a Bioanalyzer, their concentration measured with Qubit, and their quantity determined with the Kapa Library Quantification kit. Libraries were sequenced paired-end 2 x 150 bp on an Illumina HiSeq 2500. To increase sequence diversity, about 25-30% phiX was spiked into each library pool. In the paper's pipeline: Quality-filtered reads were processed with the UMI-based MiGEC pipeline, and over 85% of raw TCR sequences were removed by the MiGEC pipeline during error correction. IMGT germline references were used for aligning VDJ genes, and each clonotype was defined as a unique CDR3 amino acid sequence together with its V-J genes. VDJtools evaluated clonal expansion, Shannon diversity and CDR3 relatedness (CalcPairwiseDistances, ClusterSamples); CLCbio workbench built phylogenetic trees. Expanded clones were defined as having at least 8 unique UMIs, based on coefficient-of-variation modelling across technical triplicates. TCRdb reprocessing: public reads trimmed at Q25 with fastp, clones called with MiXCR, in-frame beta chains kept. Identical CDR3 proteins give one entry, which carries the most common genes and DNA. TCRdb, not the original authors, processed these V and J calls. For this sample the table gives tens of thousands of distinct CDR3 sequences, of which less than 6% were detected only once. Together, the top ten hold 1.4% to 1.5% of the sample.

Taken from cysteine to phenylalanine, the CDR3 has 15 residues. Only the CDR3 DNA stays, 45 bases, in frame from base 1. V sheds 0 bases and J sheds 4 bases, leaving 10 bases between their ends. Looking up the germline V gene yields CDR1 SGHVS and CDR2 FQNEAQ. This clonotype came up many times. Its antigen is still unknown. Per-nucleotide qualities are absent, and no much larger clonotype sits a single base away. TCR libraries for sorted subsets were made from 800,000 to 1,000,000 sorted CD4+ or CD8+ T cells. The multiple sclerosis patients were enrolled in a US clinical protocol that evaluated disease progression with magnetic resonance imaging. PBMCs were separated from peripheral blood using Ficoll-Hypaque density gradient centrifugation and then cryopreserved in liquid nitrogen. Paired sorted CD4+ and CD8+ subsets came from healthy controls, HAM/TSP patients and MS patients.

Sequencing was carried out using CD4+ T cells from blood. The rearrangement joined TRBV7-8 to TRBJ1-5, and TRBD1 may be the D gene, going by 5 matching bases. The clonotype was recovered from a woman between 18 and 29 years old with multiple sclerosis. The CDR3 here reads CASSLAPGPNQPQHF. The DNA is TGTGCCAGCAGCTTAGCGCCGGGACCAAATCAGCCCCAGCATTTT. The reference TRBV7-8 and TRBJ1-5 proteins fill in what lies around the CDR3, so the full variable domain reads GAGVSQSPRYKVAKRGQDVALRCDPISGHVSLFWYQQALGQGPEFLTYFQNEAQLDKSGLPSDRFFAERPEGSVSTLKIQRTQQEDSAVYLCASSLAPGPNQPQHFGDGTRLSIL.